One and the same sample provided the 32 T cell receptor beta chains below, sequenced in a study of cytomegalovirus exposure and HLA in healthy donors. Amplification used 60 Vbeta primers and 13 Jbeta primers. Assay: immunoSEQ multiplex PCR; the TCRdb copy retains only in-frame clones and omits some. This sample contains more than 45,000 clones. Sequencing used PBMCs. These TCRs come from a woman between 40 and 55 years old in good health and CMV-seronegative.

V is TRBV2 and J is TRBJ1-1; D is perhaps TRBD1 (5 bases). CDR1 is SNHLY and CDR2 is FYNNEI in the germline V gene. Trimming took 10 bases from V and 4 from J, leaving 16 bases between them. This CDR3 contains 13 residues. The CDR3: CAILRGGGTEAFF. The DNA of the CDR3 is TGTGCCATCCTACGGGGGGGTGGCACTGAAGCTTTCTTT. The entire variable domain, with the rest obtained from reference TRBV2 and TRBJ1-1, is as follows: EPEVTQTPSHQVTQMGQEVILRCVPISNHLYFYWYRQILGQKVEFLVSFYNNEISEKSEIFDDQFSVERPDGSNFTLKIRSTKLEDSAMYFCAILRGGGTEAFFGQGTRLTVV.

The chain joins TRBV29-1 to TRBJ2-3; 10 bases agree with TRBD2. The germline CDR1 and CDR2 sequences are SQVTM and ANQGSEA. The length of the CDR3 is 14 residues. V was pared by 7 bases and J by 1 base, with 5 bases of the junction left unmatched. The CDR3 region is CSADGTSGTDTQYF. The CDR3 DNA sequence: TGCAGCGCTGACGGGACTAGCGGCACAGATACGCAGTATTTT.

The CDR3 DNA is TGTGCCAGCAGCCACCTGGGGGGGGACTATGGCTACACCTTC. Translating gives CASSHLGGDYGYTF. The chain employs TRBV6-6 and TRBJ1-2, with D perhaps matching TRBD1 (5 bases). The CDR3 covers 14 residues. V was pared by 6 bases and J by 3 bases, with 14 bases between. The V gene's germline CDR1 is MNHNY and CDR2 SVGAGI (reference sequence).

The V gene is TRBV2, the J gene TRBJ1-5; D is possibly TRBD1 (5 bases). Germline CDR1 and CDR2: SNHLY and FYNNEI. Trimming cost V 7 bases and J 6 bases, with 16 bases left between them. The CDR3 contains 14 residues. The CDR3 here is CASTPSGGVQPQHF. CDR3 in DNA: TGTGCCAGCACCCCCTCCGGGGGGGTTCAGCCCCAGCATTTT.

The chain employs TRBV7-2 and TRBJ1-2, with D perhaps matching TRBD1 (5 bases). The CDR3 is made up of 14 amino acids. V was pared by 0 bases and J by 3 bases, with 8 bases between. CDR1 is SGHTA and CDR2 is FQGNSA in the germline V gene. The CDR3 reads CASSLAGGDYGYTF. The CDR3 DNA reads as TGTGCCAGCAGCTTAGCGGGGGGGGACTATGGCTACACCTTC.

The J gene is TRBJ2-5, the V gene TRBV6-5; 7 bases map to TRBD2. This CDR3 is built from 12 residues. CDR1 and CDR2 (germline): MNHEY, SVGAGI. Losses at the gene ends were 7 bases for V and 4 bases for J; bases not matched to a gene: 3. CDR3 in amino acids: CASMSGGETQYF. CDR3 coding DNA: TGTGCCAGCATGTCGGGAGGAGAGACCCAGTACTTC.

This rearrangement joins TRBV10-3 to TRBJ1-6, with 11 nucleotides matching TRBD1. The CDR3 sequence is 15 residues long. Germline V gives CDR1 ENHRY, CDR2 SYGVKD. The J segment lost 10 bases and the V segment lost 4 bases, leaving 6 bases of the junction unmatched. Written as DNA, the CDR3 is TGTGCCATCAGTGGGGGACAGGGGGGGATCTCACCCCTCCACTTT. It encodes CAISGGQGGISPLHF.

The chain carries TRBV9 and TRBJ1-5, with 7 bases matching TRBD1. V lost 2 bases, J lost 6 bases, and 8 bases stayed unmatched. The CDR3 covers 15 residues. Germline V gene data show CDR1 as SGDLS and CDR2 as YYNGEE. The CDR3 protein is CASSVTDRAGQPQHF. The CDR3 DNA reads as TGTGCCAGCAGCGTGACCGACAGGGCAGGTCAGCCCCAGCATTTT.

The chain employs TRBV6-1 and TRBJ2-7, with D maybe TRBD2 (5 bases). The V gene lost 6 bases and the J gene lost 8 bases, with 20 bases spanning the gap. This CDR3 contains 14 residues. Germline values: CDR1 MNHNS, CDR2 SASEGT. The CDR3 reads CASRAFEERKKQYF. Here the CDR3 DNA reads TGTGCCAGCAGGGCCTTTGAGGAGCGGAAGAAGCAGTACTTC.

Worth noting for this clone: Other DNA variants within this sample encode the same CDR3. The chain combines TRBV4-1 with TRBJ2-1, with 11 bases fitting TRBD2. V lost 4 bases, J lost 3 bases, and 11 bases stayed unmatched. The germline CDR1 and CDR2 sequences are MGHRA and YSYEKL. The CDR3 length is 18 residues. CDR3 bases: TGCGCCAGCAGCCCCTATAGCGGGAGGGCCGACGTCTACAATGAGCAGTTCTTC. This sequence encodes CASSPYSGRADVYNEQFF.

The chain combines TRBV5-1 with TRBJ1-1, with 7 bases identical to TRBD1. The CDR3 has 16 residues. V lost 0 bases, J lost 0 bases, and 5 bases stayed unmatched. CDR1 and CDR2 from the germline V gene are SGHRS and YFSETQ. The CDR3 DNA reads TGCGCCAGCAGCTTGGTCGGAGGGGGCATGAACACTGAAGCTTTCTTT. Residues: CASSLVGGGMNTEAFF.

The J gene is TRBJ2-7, the V gene TRBV6-1; 14 bases fit TRBD2. The CDR3 sequence is 15 residues long. The germline V gene encodes CDR1 MNHNS and CDR2 SASEGT. The V segment lost 9 bases and the J segment 9 bases; nucleotides outside the gene matches: 13. CDR3 sequence: CASRQPGLAGDWQYF. CDR3 bases: TGTGCCAGTCGACAACCGGGACTAGCGGGGGATTGGCAGTACTTC.

The gene calls are TRBV2 and TRBJ2-3, with D hard to call. Germline CDR1 reads SNHLY; CDR2 reads FYNNEI. V was cut by 7 bases and J by 1 base, with 6 bases left in between. The CDR3 is made up of 12 amino acids. The CDR3 protein is CASIYRTDTQYF. CDR3 DNA sequence: TGTGCCAGCATATATCGCACAGATACGCAGTATTTT.

A word on this clone: One end of the junction does not line up with germline, which may come from a read error. The J gene is TRBJ2-3, the V gene TRBV7-9; 12 bases agree with TRBD2. Germline values: CDR1 SEHNR, CDR2 FQNEAQ (reference sequence). The CDR3 spans 19 residues. CDR3 amino acids: CASRPGASRWTSGTDKQYF. CDR3 nucleotide sequence: TGTGCCAGCAGACCCGGAGCTTCACGTTGGACTAGCGGGACAGATAAGCAGTATTTT.

The V call is TRBV5-1, the J call TRBJ1-6, with 8 bases lining up with TRBD1. V lost 0 bases and J lost 7; bases outside the gene matches: 3. Germline CDR1 reads SGHRS; CDR2 reads YFSETQ. This CDR3 has 15 amino acids. This chain's CDR3 is CASSLDQGANSPLHF. In DNA, the CDR3 is TGCGCCAGCAGCTTGGATCAGGGGGCGAATTCACCCCTCCACTTT.

This rearrangement joins TRBV4-2 to TRBJ2-7, with D unresolved. The CDR3 sequence is 17 residues long. CDR1 LGHNA and CDR2 YNFKEQ come from the germline V gene. Trimming stripped 0 bases from V and 2 bases from J, with 17 bases between. CDR3 nucleotides: TGTGCCAGCAGCCAAGAATTCGCTGGCCAAAGCGCCTACGAGCAGTACTTC. It yields the protein CASSQEFAGQSAYEQYF.

The chain joins TRBV5-1 to TRBJ2-5, with 8 bases matching TRBD1. Trimming at V came to 6 bases and at J to 4 bases, leaving 8 bases not matched to a gene. This CDR3 region has 14 residues. The germline V gene encodes CDR1 SGHRS and CDR2 YFSETQ. Written as DNA, the CDR3 is TGCGCCAGCAACCAAGACAGGGGACCAGAGACCCAGTACTTC. This codes for CASNQDRGPETQYF.

The gene calls are TRBV6-1 and TRBJ2-5; D may be TRBD2 (6 bases). The CDR3 totals 14 residues. Trimming removed 10 bases at V and 5 bases at J, with 20 bases between. Per the germline V gene, CDR1 is MNHNS and CDR2 is SASEGT. The CDR3 loop reads CATDSLTRVETQYF. The CDR3 DNA is TGTGCCACCGATTCCTTGACTAGAGTCGAGACCCAGTACTTC.

The chain combines TRBV2 with TRBJ2-7; 8 nucleotides match TRBD1. The J segment lost 3 bases and the V segment lost 4 bases, leaving 2 bases of the junction unmatched. Germline-derived CDR1 and CDR2 are SNHLY and FYNNEI. The CDR3 spans 13 residues. The CDR3 coding sequence is TGTGCCAGCAGTGGGACAGGGTTCTACGAGCAGTACTTC. Encoded protein: CASSGTGFYEQYF. The variable domain in full, completed from reference TRBV2 and TRBJ2-7, reads EPEVTQTPSHQVTQMGQEVILRCVPISNHLYFYWYRQILGQKVEFLVSFYNNEISEKSEIFDDQFSVERPDGSNFTLKIRSTKLEDSAMYFCASSGTGFYEQYFGPGTRLTVT.

The chain joins TRBV11-1 to TRBJ2-2; the D gene is possibly TRBD2 (5 bases). CDR3 length: 16 amino acids. V was cut by 6 bases and J by 2 bases, with 16 bases left in between. CDR1 SGHAT and CDR2 FQDESV come from the germline V gene (reference sequence). This CDR3 is CASSLLRGLNTGELFF. The CDR3 DNA sequence: TGTGCCAGCAGTCTCCTCCGCGGGCTTAACACCGGGGAGCTGTTTTTT. Together with reference TRBV11-1 and TRBJ2-2, the CDR3 gives the full variable domain: EAEVAQSPRYKITEKSQAVAFWCDPISGHATLYWYRQILGQGPELLVQFQDESVVDDSQLPKDRFSAERLKGVDSTLKIQPAELGDSAMYLCASSLLRGLNTGELFFGEGSRLTVL.

V is TRBV4-1 and J is TRBJ2-7; D unresolved. From germline, CDR1 is MGHRA and CDR2 YSYEKL. The ends were cut back, 4 bases at V and 2 bases at J, with 15 bases in the middle. CDR3 length: 15 amino acids. Written as DNA, the CDR3 is TGCGCCAGCAGCCCCGGCGTTAGCAGCCCCTACGAGCAGTACTTC. Protein: CASSPGVSSPYEQYF.

The V gene is TRBV28, the J gene TRBJ1-1, with 7 bases fitting TRBD1. The CDR3 spans 14 residues. Per the germline V gene, CDR1 is MDHEN and CDR2 is SYDVKM. V shed 5 bases, J shed 3 bases, and the junction held 6 bases outside the gene matches. The DNA for the CDR3 is TGTGCCAGCAGTCTAGGGGGCGCGGACACTGAAGCTTTCTTT. Protein sequence: CASSLGGADTEAFF. Using reference TRBV28 and TRBJ1-1 for the parts outside the CDR3, the full variable domain is DVKVTQSSRYLVKRTGEKVFLECVQDMDHENMFWYRQDPGLGLRLIYFSYDVKMKEKGDIPEGYSVSREKKERFSLILESASTNQTSMYLCASSLGGADTEAFFGQGTRLTVV.

V is TRBV7-9 and J is TRBJ1-4, with a weak D call TRBD1 (6 bases). V lost 2 bases and J 7 bases, leaving 8 bases between the germline ends. CDR3 length: 13 residues. CDR1 is SEHNR, CDR2 FQNEAQ, per germline (reference sequence). The CDR3 is CASSLSGVEKLFF. CDR3 coding DNA: TGTGCCAGCAGCTTATCAGGGGTTGAAAAACTGTTTTTT.

This chain uses TRBV7-2 with TRBJ2-7, with D perhaps TRBD2 (5 bases). Germline V gene lookup returns CDR1 SGHTA and CDR2 FQGNSA. The CDR3 is 15 amino acids. V lost 5 bases and J 0 bases, leaving 14 bases between the germline ends. The DNA of the CDR3 is TGTGCCAGCAGCCTCCCAGGAGGTCGCTCCTACGAGCAGTACTTC. Its translation is CASSLPGGRSYEQYF.

The chain combines TRBV27 with TRBJ1-4; 8 nucleotides match TRBD1. Trimming cost V 8 bases and J 2 bases; bases outside gene matches: 7. The germline gives CDR1 MNHEY, CDR2 SMNVEV (reference sequence). The CDR3 spans 15 residues. The CDR3 here is CASARTGRTNEKLFF. CDR3 nucleotide sequence: TGTGCCAGCGCGAGGACAGGGAGGACTAATGAAAAACTGTTTTTT.

The chain links TRBV7-2 to TRBJ2-5; 10 nucleotides align to TRBD2. Germline V gives CDR1 SGHTA, CDR2 FQGNSA. With 5 bases clipped from V and 11 bases from J, the junction kept 11 bases outside the gene matches. The CDR3 runs to 14 residues. The CDR3 sequence is CASSGYSGRSEQYF. The CDR3 DNA sequence: TGTGCCAGCAGCGGATATAGCGGGAGGAGTGAGCAGTACTTC.

This chain joins TRBV27 and TRBJ2-7; D possibly corresponds to TRBD2 (5 bases). Germline loops: CDR1 MNHEY, CDR2 SMNVEV (reference sequence). Between the trimmed V and J ends, which lost 6 bases and 0 bases, there was a span of 12 bases. The CDR3 length is 14 residues. CDR3: CASRGAVNSYEQYF. CDR3 in DNA: TGTGCCAGCAGGGGAGCGGTGAACTCCTACGAGCAGTACTTC.

This chain uses TRBV19 with TRBJ2-1, with D hard to call. Trimming took off 5 bases at V and 1 base at J, with 15 bases between the two ends. Germline CDR1 LNHDA, CDR2 SQIVND (reference sequence). The CDR3 covers 16 residues. CDR3 DNA sequence: TGTGCCAGTAGTCCCCGGGTCATCAAGTCCTACAATGAGCAGTTCTTC. This sequence encodes CASSPRVIKSYNEQFF.

The chain recombines TRBV4-2 with TRBJ2-7; D gene unclear. Trimming removed 2 bases from V and 2 bases from J, with 10 bases in between. This CDR3 comprises 14 residues. Germline V gives CDR1 LGHNA, CDR2 YNFKEQ. DNA for the CDR3: TGTGCCAGCAGCCAAACTCAACCCCCCTACGAGCAGTACTTC. It translates to CASSQTQPPYEQYF.

In regard to this clone: Other DNA sequences in this sample translate to the same CDR3. The chain couples TRBV30 to TRBJ1-1; D perhaps matches TRBD1 (6 bases). Germline CDR1 reads GTSNPN; CDR2 reads SVGIG (reference sequence). CDR3 size: 15 residues. V was shortened by 2 bases and J by 2 bases, with 15 bases between the two germline ends. The CDR3 DNA sequence: TGTGCCTGGAGTCTGACAGGAGGAATAAACACTGAAGCTTTCTTT. Translation: CAWSLTGGINTEAFF.

The chain couples TRBV4-1 to TRBJ1-1; possible D gene TRBD1, 6 bases. CDR1 is MGHRA, CDR2 YSYEKL, per germline. The CDR3 runs to 16 residues. Trimming took off 0 bases at V and 7 bases at J, with 18 bases between the two ends. The CDR3 DNA follows: TGCGCCAGCAGCCAAGAACAGGGTTGGGGGAGAATTGAAGCTTTCTTT. Protein sequence: CASSQEQGWGRIEAFF.

Measured by frequency, this clone is medium-sized (0.01 to 0.1%). This chain uses TRBV4-3 with TRBJ1-2; 11 nucleotides line up with TRBD1. The CDR3 runs to 18 residues. Germline V gene lookup returns CDR1 LGHNA and CDR2 YSLEER. The trim removed 4 bases at V and 8 bases at J, leaving 18 bases unmatched. This chain's CDR3 is CASSLNWGTGGAGEGYTF. The CDR3 bases are TGCGCCAGCAGCCTAAACTGGGGGACAGGGGGTGCGGGTGAAGGCTACACCTTC.